The 28 T cell receptor beta chains below were found in one sample sequenced in a study of T cell changes during pregnancy in multiple sclerosis. Using immunoSEQ multiplex PCR, the repertoire was profiled, and TCRdb retains in-frame clones only, with some absent. The data show roughly 110,000 clones, roughly 90% seen once. Sequencing used peripheral blood, obtained after pregnancy. Receptor source: a female donor with multiple sclerosis, enrolled in a pregnancy study.

The chain links TRBV28 to TRBJ2-1, with TRBD1 identical over 7 bases. V shed 5 bases, J shed 4 bases, and the junction held 11 bases outside the gene matches. Germline values: CDR1 MDHEN, CDR2 SYDVKM. The length of the CDR3 is 16 residues. The CDR3 region is CASSTPTGPYYNEQFF. The CDR3 bases are TGTGCCAGCAGTACACCGACAGGGCCTTATTACAATGAGCAGTTCTTC. The full variable domain, its missing parts supplied by reference TRBV28 and TRBJ2-1, is DVKVTQSSRYLVKRTGEKVFLECVQDMDHENMFWYRQDPGLGLRLIYFSYDVKMKEKGDIPEGYSVSREKKERFSLILESASTNQTSMYLCASSTPTGPYYNEQFFGPGTRLTVL.

The CDR3 nucleotides are TGTGCCAGCAGCTTCTCCCGAGGAGTCCGGGACTATGGCTACACCTTC. Translated, it gives CASSFSRGVRDYGYTF. The chain carries TRBV7-9 and TRBJ1-2; no definite D call. V gave up 3 bases and J gave up 3 bases, with 17 bases separating them. This CDR3 is 16 amino acids long. Germline V gene data show CDR1 as SEHNR and CDR2 as FQNEAQ (reference sequence).

This clone is a singleton in its sample. The DNA of the CDR3 is TGCGCCAGCAGCGTCACACAGGGTCCCGGGGAGCTGTTTTTT. Its translation is CASSVTQGPGELFF. V usage is TRBV5-1 and J usage is TRBJ2-2, with a tentative D call TRBD1 (6 bases). The germline CDR1 and CDR2 sequences are SGHRS and YFSETQ. V lost 4 bases and J lost 6, with 13 bases in between. CDR3 length: 14 residues.

On this clone: One junction end does not reproduce the germline sequence, and a read error may be involved. The chain combines TRBV6-1 with TRBJ1-5; possibly TRBD1 for D (5 bases). The CDR3 is made up of 14 amino acids. The V gene's germline CDR1 is MNHNS and CDR2 SASEGT. The DNA for the CDR3 is TGTGCCAGCAGAGAAGGGGCTAGCAATCAGCCCCAGCATTTT. Amino acids: CASREGASNQPQHF.

This sequence joins TRBV7-5 and TRBJ1-4. TRBV7-5 is a pseudogene. The CDR3 is 16 amino acids. CDR3: CVRSTPGGPKREKLFF. The CDR3 region has the DNA TGTGTCAGAAGCACCCCCGGGGGGCCAAAAAGGGAAAAACTGTTTTTT.

The CDR3 DNA sequence: TGTGCCTCCGCGATAGACAGGGCGGGCTATGGCTACACCTTC. Its translation: CASAIDRAGYGYTF. V is TRBV30 and J is TRBJ1-2; 7 bases agree with TRBD1. J gave up 4 bases and V 7 bases, and 12 bases lay outside the gene matches. CDR3 length: 14 residues. The germline gives CDR1 GTSNPN, CDR2 SVGIG (reference sequence).

The chain links TRBV29-1 to TRBJ1-1, with 10 positions matching TRBD1. V lost 6 bases to trimming and J lost 0 bases; unmatched junction nucleotides: 4. The CDR3 covers 14 residues. The V gene's germline CDR1 is SQVTM and CDR2 ANQGSEA. The CDR3 sequence is CSVTGGALNTEAFF. CDR3 DNA sequence: TGCAGCGTGACAGGGGGCGCATTGAACACTGAAGCTTTCTTT. Based on the CDR3 plus reference TRBV29-1 and TRBJ1-1, the full variable domain is SAVISQKPSRDICQRGTSLTIQCQVDSQVTMMFWYRQQPGQSLTLIATANQGSEATYESGFVIDKFPISRPNLTFSTLTVSNMSPEDSSIYLCSVTGGALNTEAFFGQGTRLTVV.

This clone was picked up a small number of times. The CDR3 nucleotides read TGTGCCAGCAGTCCCGCTAGCGGGAGTGGTAGGGAGCAGTACTTC. Its protein product is CASSPASGSGREQYF. The rearrangement links TRBV28 to TRBJ2-7; TRBD2 matches at 10 bases. Germline V lookup: CDR1 MDHEN, CDR2 SYDVKM. There are 15 residues in the CDR3. Trimming removed 5 bases from V and 7 bases from J; junction bases left unmatched: 11.

The J gene is TRBJ2-7, the V gene TRBV28; tentatively, D is TRBD1 (5 bases). The CDR3 has 14 amino acids. Between the trimmed V and J ends, which lost 6 bases and 2 bases, there was a span of 14 bases. Looked up from germline, CDR1 is MDHEN and CDR2 is SYDVKM. The CDR3 nucleotides are TGTGCCAGCAGCGAATGGACACTAACCTACGAGCAGTACTTC. Encoded protein: CASSEWTLTYEQYF.

The CDR3 loop reads CASSKTGELNYEQYF. As DNA, the CDR3 is TGTGCCAGCAGCAAGACAGGAGAGTTAAACTACGAGCAGTACTTC. This chain joins TRBV9 and TRBJ2-7, with D possibly matching TRBD1 (6 bases). The CDR3 runs to 15 residues. CDR1 SGDLS and CDR2 YYNGEE come from the germline V gene. V was trimmed by 4 bases and J by 3 bases, leaving 17 bases between them.

This rearrangement joins TRBV28 to TRBJ2-7, with D possibly matching TRBD2 (6 bases). The germline gives CDR1 MDHEN, CDR2 SYDVKM. With 11 bases removed from V and 0 bases from J, the gap between germline ends came to 23 bases. This CDR3 spans 16 amino acids. CDR3 sequence reads: CALSPGRSFSSYEQYF. The CDR3, as DNA: TGTGCCCTCAGCCCAGGGAGGTCCTTCAGCTCCTACGAGCAGTACTTC.

The CDR3: CASSPDRGGTEAFF. The CDR3 DNA reads as TGTGCCAGCTCACCAGACAGGGGGGGGACTGAAGCTTTCTTT. V usage is TRBV18 and J usage is TRBJ1-1; 9 bases are a match to TRBD1. J gave up 5 bases and V 2 bases, and 3 bases lay outside the gene matches. The CDR3 spans 14 residues. CDR1 is KGHSH, CDR2 LQKENI, per germline.

The V and J genes are TRBV5-1 and TRBJ2-5; D not resolved. V was pared by 4 bases and J by 1 base, with 11 bases between. This CDR3 spans 14 amino acids. Germline values: CDR1 SGHRS, CDR2 YFSETQ. In DNA form, the CDR3 reads TGCGCCAGCAGCGAGCAGGCTTCCCAAGAGACCCAGTACTTC. Residues: CASSEQASQETQYF.

This clone has just one count. V and J are TRBV7-3 and TRBJ1-5; D uncertain. The CDR3 loop spans 17 amino acids. Trimming stripped 1 base from V and 6 bases from J, with 19 bases between. Germline V gene sequence: CDR1 SGHTA, CDR2 FQGTGA. This chain's CDR3 is CASSLRGRTQVVQPQHF. DNA of the CDR3: TGTGCCAGCAGCTTAAGAGGCCGGACTCAGGTGGTTCAGCCCCAGCATTTT.

V is TRBV30 and J is TRBJ2-7, with TRBD1 matching over 7 bases. The CDR3 has 11 amino acids. The V segment lost 7 bases and the J segment 6 bases; nucleotides outside the gene matches: 6. Per the germline V gene, CDR1 is GTSNPN and CDR2 is SVGIG (reference sequence). The CDR3 is CALTGSGEQYF. In DNA form, the CDR3 reads TGTGCCTTGACAGGGTCGGGCGAGCAGTACTTC.

V gene TRBV30 combines with J gene TRBJ2-1; D is possibly TRBD1 (6 bases). From germline, CDR1 is GTSNPN and CDR2 SVGIG (reference sequence). The germline V and J ends were trimmed by 5 bases and 5 bases, with 10 bases remaining between them. CDR3 size: 12 residues. The CDR3 here is CAWARDNNEQFF. CDR3 nucleotide sequence: TGTGCCTGGGCCCGGGACAACAATGAGCAGTTCTTC. The full variable domain, with the rest looked up from reference TRBV30 and TRBJ2-1, is SQTIHQWPATLVQPVGSPLSLECTVEGTSNPNLYWYRQAAGRGLQLLFYSVGIGQISSEVPQNLSASRPQDRQFILSSKKLLLSDSGFYLCAWARDNNEQFFGPGTRLTVL.

This chain links TRBV27 with TRBJ1-2; D ambiguous. With 2 bases removed from V and 8 bases from J, the gap between germline ends came to 15 bases. Germline V gene sequence: CDR1 MNHEY, CDR2 SMNVEV (reference sequence). This CDR3 has 14 residues. DNA of the CDR3: TGTGCCAGCAGTTTAGCGTCGTCTACGGGAGGCTACACCTTC. Translating gives CASSLASSTGGYTF.

The V call is TRBV7-9, the J call TRBJ2-7; a possible D gene is TRBD2 (5 bases). Germline CDR1 SEHNR, CDR2 FQNEAQ (reference sequence). The CDR3 runs to 13 residues. Trimming left V 1 base short and J 6 bases short, with 10 bases between. CDR3 sequence: CASSLGASGEQYF. As DNA, the CDR3 is TGTGCCAGCAGCTTAGGGGCCAGCGGCGAGCAGTACTTC.

The chain carries TRBV7-9 and TRBJ1-4; D call uncertain. Germline CDR1 SEHNR, CDR2 FQNEAQ (reference sequence). Trimming stripped 0 bases from V and 5 bases from J, with 13 bases between. This CDR3 contains 16 residues. In DNA, the CDR3 is TGTGCCAGCAGCTTAGCGTTGAGGGAAAGGAATGAAAAACTGTTTTTT. This sequence encodes CASSLALRERNEKLFF.

The rearrangement uses TRBV7-3 and TRBJ1-1, with unresolved D. Between the trimmed V and J ends, which lost 3 bases and 2 bases, there was a span of 7 bases. The CDR3 is 13 residues long. Germline CDR1 reads SGHTA; CDR2 reads FQGTGA. CDR3 in amino acids: CASSFDFNTEAFF. CDR3 nucleotides: TGTGCCAGCAGCTTCGACTTTAACACTGAAGCTTTCTTT.

The V call is TRBV6-1, the J call TRBJ1-1, with D maybe TRBD1 (6 bases). Germline-derived CDR1 and CDR2 are MNHNS and SASEGT. The CDR3 is 16 residues long. V lost 4 bases, J lost 1 base, and 16 bases lay in between. The CDR3 DNA reads TGTGCCAGCAGTGGTACCGGGACAACCTGGAACACTGAAGCTTTCTTT. Amino acid sequence: CASSGTGTTWNTEAFF.

This rearrangement joins TRBV6-1 to TRBJ1-1; TRBD1 matches 12 bases. The ends lost 2 bases at V and 6 bases at J; junction bases unmatched: 7. The CDR3 runs 16 residues. Germline CDR1 is MNHNS and CDR2 is SASEGT. CDR3 nucleotide sequence: TGTGCCAGCAGTGAACCTCGGGACAGGGGGCTCCCTGAAGCTTTCTTT. Its translation: CASSEPRDRGLPEAFF.

V usage is TRBV10-3 and J usage is TRBJ1-5, with D perhaps matching TRBD1 (6 bases). Trimming cost V 0 bases and J 2 bases, with 11 bases left between them. The CDR3 covers 16 residues. CDR1 ENHRY and CDR2 SYGVKD come from the germline V gene. CDR3 residues: CAISESGGGRNQPQHF. The CDR3 DNA reads as TGTGCCATCAGTGAGTCAGGTGGGGGCCGCAATCAGCCCCAGCATTTT.

The rearrangement joins TRBV14 to TRBJ1-6, with D possibly being TRBD1 (5 bases). Trimming stripped 1 base from V and 6 bases from J, with 13 bases between. The CDR3 loop spans 16 amino acids. CDR1 and CDR2 from the germline V gene are SGHDN and FVKESK. CDR3 DNA: TGTGCCAGCAGCCAAGGACCAGGGCTCGGTAATTCACCCCTCCACTTT. Translated, it gives CASSQGPGLGNSPLHF.

The rearrangement joins TRBV5-1 to TRBJ2-7; D might be TRBD1 (7 bases). The CDR3 is 12 amino acids. Per germline, CDR1 SGHRS and CDR2 YFSETQ. The V end was cut by 4 bases, the J end by 7 bases, with 12 bases between. The CDR3 DNA reads TGCGCCAGCAGCCCGACAGGGAGGGAGCAGTACTTC. Protein product: CASSPTGREQYF.

CDR3 bases: TGCGCCAGCAGTGAGTCATGGGACAGGGATGGAAACACCATATATTTT. It translates to CASSESWDRDGNTIYF. The chain couples TRBV10-2 to TRBJ1-3; 9 nucleotides align to TRBD1. The CDR3 contains 16 residues. Germline loops: CDR1 WSHSY, CDR2 SAAADI. The V segment lost 0 bases and the J segment 3 bases; nucleotides outside the gene matches: 3.

CDR3 bases: TGTGCCAGCAGTGAGACTAGCGGGATCGACGAGCAGTACTTC. Protein product: CASSETSGIDEQYF. The chain links TRBV2 to TRBJ2-7; 11 bases agree with TRBD2. The V gene's germline CDR1 is SNHLY and CDR2 FYNNEI. There are 14 residues in the CDR3. V lost 3 bases and J lost 5; bases outside the gene matches: 3.

This chain connects TRBV7-7 to TRBJ2-1, with 7 bases aligning to TRBD2. The CDR3 runs 13 residues. V was clipped by 8 bases and J by 7 bases; unmatched bases: 8. From germline, CDR1 is SSHAT and CDR2 FNYEAQ (reference sequence). This CDR3 is CASAVAGHNEQFF. The DNA for the CDR3 is TGTGCCAGCGCGGTAGCGGGTCATAATGAGCAGTTCTTC.